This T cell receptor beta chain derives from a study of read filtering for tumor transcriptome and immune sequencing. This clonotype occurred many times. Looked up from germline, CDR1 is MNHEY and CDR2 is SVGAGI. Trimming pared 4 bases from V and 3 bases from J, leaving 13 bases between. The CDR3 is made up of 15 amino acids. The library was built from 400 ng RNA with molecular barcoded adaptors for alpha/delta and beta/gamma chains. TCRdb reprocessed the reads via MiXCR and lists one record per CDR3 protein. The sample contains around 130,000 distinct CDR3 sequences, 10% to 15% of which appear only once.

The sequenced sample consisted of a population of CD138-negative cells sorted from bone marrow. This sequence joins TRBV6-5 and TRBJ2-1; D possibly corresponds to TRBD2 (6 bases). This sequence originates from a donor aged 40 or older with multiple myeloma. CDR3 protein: CASSSRGELYNEQFF. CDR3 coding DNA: TGTGCCAGCAGTTCCCGCGGGGAACTCTACAATGAGCAGTTCTTC.